One and the same sample provided the 9 T cell receptor beta chains below, sequenced in a study of cytomegalovirus exposure and HLA in healthy donors. A multiplex PCR was run with 60 Vbeta primers and 13 Jbeta primers. Assay: immunoSEQ multiplex PCR; the TCRdb copy retains only in-frame clones and omits some. The table has 140,000 to 150,000 clones, 75% to 85% seen once. The source material was PBMCs. The receptors come from a man in his forties in good health and CMV-seronegative.

This chain uses TRBV19 with TRBJ1-1, with 7 bases that match TRBD1. J gave up 0 bases and V 6 bases, and 7 bases lay outside the gene matches. This CDR3 is 15 amino acids long. Germline lookup yields CDR1 LNHDA and CDR2 SQIVND (reference sequence). As DNA, the CDR3 is TGTGCCAGTAGGGAACATGGGACAGTGAACACTGAAGCTTTCTTT. Residues: CASREHGTVNTEAFF. The full variable domain, rest sourced from reference TRBV19 and TRBJ1-1, is DGGITQSPKYLFRKEGQNVTLSCEQNLNHDAMYWYRQDPGQGLRLIYYSQIVNDFQKGDIAEGYSVSREKKESFPLTVTSAQKNPTAFYLCASREHGTVNTEAFFGQGTRLTVV.

The J gene is TRBJ1-1, the V gene TRBV5-1; D is perhaps TRBD1 (6 bases). CDR1 is SGHRS, CDR2 YFSETQ, per germline. The V end lost 0 bases, the J end lost 4 bases, and 13 bases lay between the germline ends. The CDR3 is 15 amino acids. The CDR3 coding sequence is TGCGCCAGCAGCTTGGTAGCAGGGGAAATCACTGAAGCTTTCTTT. It yields the protein CASSLVAGEITEAFF.

The V call is TRBV11-2, the J call TRBJ1-1; TRBD1 agrees at 12 bases. Per the germline V gene, CDR1 is SGHAT and CDR2 is FQNNGV. This CDR3 is 17 amino acids long. Losses at the gene ends were 3 bases for V and 3 bases for J; bases not matched to a gene: 8. The CDR3 reads CASSFTRGTGGDTEAFF. The CDR3 coding sequence is TGTGCCAGCAGCTTCACCCGCGGGACAGGGGGCGACACTGAAGCTTTCTTT.

Worth noting for this clone: One end of the junction fails to match germline, which may point to a read error. The CDR3 reads CAGSLDRRDTQYF. In nucleotides, the CDR3 is TGTGCCGGCAGCTTAGACAGGAGAGATACGCAGTATTTT. V is TRBV7-3 and J is TRBJ2-3, with D possibly matching TRBD1 (6 bases). The germline gives CDR1 SGHTA, CDR2 FQGTGA. This CDR3 spans 13 amino acids.

The chain recombines TRBV5-5 with TRBJ2-7; 10 bases fit TRBD1. The V gene end was trimmed by 3 bases and the J gene end by 1 base; junction bases not matched to a gene: 1. The V gene's germline CDR1 is SGHKS and CDR2 YYEKEE (reference sequence). The CDR3 sequence is 14 residues long. CDR3 nucleotides: TGTGCCAGCAGCTGGACAGGGGGATCCTACGAGCAGTACTTC. Its translation is CASSWTGGSYEQYF.

The chain couples TRBV7-8 to TRBJ2-1; TRBD2 aligns across 8 bases. The CDR3 runs to 14 residues. The V gene's germline CDR1 is SGHVS and CDR2 FQNEAQ. J gave up 13 bases and V 5 bases, and 13 bases lay outside the gene matches. The CDR3 bases are TGTGCCAGCAGCCCCCCTAGTGGCGGGGGGTTTCAGTTCTTC. Its translation is CASSPPSGGGFQFF.

The V call is TRBV2, the J call TRBJ2-2, with a tentative D call TRBD1 (6 bases). Germline V gives CDR1 SNHLY, CDR2 FYNNEI. V lost 5 bases and J 9 bases, leaving 13 bases between the germline ends. This CDR3 spans 13 amino acids. As DNA, the CDR3 is TGTGCCAGCAGTTCACAGGGTACCCGGGAGCTGTTTTTT. It is translated as CASSSQGTRELFF.

The chain carries TRBV6-5 and TRBJ1-1; 11 bases line up with TRBD1. Germline CDR1 and CDR2: MNHEY and SVGAGI. This CDR3 is 15 amino acids long. The J segment lost 4 bases and the V segment lost 4 bases, leaving 5 bases of the junction unmatched. The CDR3 loop reads CASSSGQGVITEAFF. DNA of the CDR3: TGTGCCAGCAGTTCGGGACAGGGGGTCATCACTGAAGCTTTCTTT.

This chain uses TRBV7-9 with TRBJ2-5; 7 bases fit TRBD2. The end of the DNA fits TRBJ2-7 better, so the J call may be wrong. Germline values: CDR1 SEHNR, CDR2 FQNEAQ (reference sequence). The CDR3 sequence is 17 residues long. CDR3 DNA sequence: TGTGCCAGCAGCGAAGAAGCGGGGCAGTCATTCTTCTACGAGCAGTACTTC. Translation: CASSEEAGQSFFYEQYF.